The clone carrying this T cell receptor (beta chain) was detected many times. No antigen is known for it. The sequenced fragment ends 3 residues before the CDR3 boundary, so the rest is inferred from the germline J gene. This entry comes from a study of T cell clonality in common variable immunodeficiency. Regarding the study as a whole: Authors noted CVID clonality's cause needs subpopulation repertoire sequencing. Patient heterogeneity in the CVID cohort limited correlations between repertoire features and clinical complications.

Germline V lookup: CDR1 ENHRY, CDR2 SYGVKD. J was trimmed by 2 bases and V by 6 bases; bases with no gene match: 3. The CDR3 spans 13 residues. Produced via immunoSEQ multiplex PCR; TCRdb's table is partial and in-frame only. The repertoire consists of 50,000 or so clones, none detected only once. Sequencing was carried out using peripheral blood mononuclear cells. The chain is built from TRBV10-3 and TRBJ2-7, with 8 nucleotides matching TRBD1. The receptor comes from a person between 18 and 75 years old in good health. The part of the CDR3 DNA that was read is TGTGCCATCAGGCAGGGGGCTCCCTACGAG. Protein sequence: CAIRQGAPYE. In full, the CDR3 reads CAIRQGAPYEQYF.